A selection of T cell receptor beta chains follows, all from one sample in a study of PD-L1 blockade in urothelial cancer. TCRdb keeps only in-frame clones here, not all; method: immunoSEQ multiplex PCR. The data contain about 30,000 clones, roughly 80% of them singletons. Sequenced here: PBMCs, sampled around atezolizumab (anti-PD-L1) treatment. These receptors originate from a man between 65 and 85 years old with urothelial cancer. The CDR3 runs from the conserved cysteine through the conserved F or W. The order of the fields is J gene, V gene, clone size, D gene, CDR3 DNA, CDR3 protein. A D gene is named only where the DNA matches it firmly. The size field is filled for only some rows; it gives once, few, many or a size class.

j_call: TRBJ1-3
v_call: TRBV7-8
clone_size: few
d_call: TRBD1
cdr3_nt: TGTGCCAGCAGCCTTACAGGGGCTGGAAACACCATATATTTT
cdr3_aa: CASSLTGAGNTIYF

j_call: TRBJ1-4
v_call: TRBV10-3
clone_size: few
d_call: NA
cdr3_nt: TGTGCCATCAGTGAGTCGCGAGGGATCGGGGAAAAACTGTTTTTT
cdr3_aa: CAISESRGIGEKLFF

j_call: TRBJ1-5
v_call: TRBV19
clone_size: NA
d_call: NA
cdr3_nt: TGTGCCAGTACCCCTCCAGGGTACCAGCCCCAGCATTTT
cdr3_aa: CASTPPGYQPQHF

j_call: TRBJ1-4
v_call: TRBV6-1
clone_size: NA
d_call: TRBD1
cdr3_nt: TGTGCCAGCAGTCCTCCAGGGGGATTGGGTGAAAAACTGTTTTTT
cdr3_aa: CASSPPGGLGEKLFF

j_call: TRBJ1-1
v_call: TRBV7-2
clone_size: NA
d_call: NA
cdr3_nt: TGTGCCAGCAGCTTAACCAGGGTGGAAGCTTTCTTT
cdr3_aa: CASSLTRVEAFF

j_call: TRBJ2-1
v_call: TRBV9
clone_size: NA
d_call: TRBD2
cdr3_nt: TGTGCCAGCAGCGTAAGCCTAGCGGGAGGGATCGACAATGAGCAGTTCTTC
cdr3_aa: CASSVSLAGGIDNEQFF

j_call: TRBJ1-1
v_call: TRBV11-2
clone_size: NA
d_call: NA
cdr3_nt: TGTGCCAGCAGCACAGGAATAAACACTGAAGCTTTCTTT
cdr3_aa: CASSTGINTEAFF

j_call: TRBJ2-7
v_call: TRBV9
clone_size: NA
d_call: TRBD1
cdr3_nt: TGTGCCAGCAGCGCCCTCCTACAGGGGTCGGACGAGCAGTACTTC
cdr3_aa: CASSALLQGSDEQYF

j_call: TRBJ2-1
v_call: TRBV6-1
clone_size: NA
d_call: NA
cdr3_nt: TGTGCCAGCACTAGAAAGATGAATAGTAACAATGAGCAGTTCTTC
cdr3_aa: CASTRKMNSNNEQFF

j_call: TRBJ2-2
v_call: TRBV25-1
clone_size: NA
d_call: TRBD1
cdr3_nt: TGTGCCAGCAGTCCTCGGACAGGCACGACCGGGGAGCTGTTTTTT
cdr3_aa: CASSPRTGTTGELFF

j_call: TRBJ2-1
v_call: TRBV5-4
clone_size: NA
d_call: TRBD1
cdr3_nt: TGTGCCAGCAGCCCACCGGGACAGGGGAACTACAATGAGCAGTTCTTC
cdr3_aa: CASSPPGQGNYNEQFF

j_call: TRBJ2-7
v_call: TRBV4-2
clone_size: NA
d_call: NA
cdr3_nt: TGTGCCAGCAGCCAAGGCGACAACTCCTACGAGCAGTACTTC
cdr3_aa: CASSQGDNSYEQYF

j_call: TRBJ2-7
v_call: TRBV6-4
clone_size: NA
d_call: NA
cdr3_nt: TGTGCCAGCAGGTTGACTCCCGAGCAGTACTTC
cdr3_aa: CASRLTPEQYF

j_call: TRBJ1-2
v_call: TRBV7-9
clone_size: NA
d_call: NA
cdr3_nt: TGTGCCAGCAGCTTAGAGGGGTGGTATGGCTACACCTTC
cdr3_aa: CASSLEGWYGYTF

j_call: TRBJ2-2
v_call: TRBV5-1
clone_size: NA
d_call: NA
cdr3_nt: TGCGCCAGCAGCTTCATGGGATCACAGGGGAACACCGGGGAGCTGTTTTTT
cdr3_aa: CASSFMGSQGNTGELFF

j_call: TRBJ2-7
v_call: TRBV19
clone_size: NA
d_call: NA
cdr3_nt: TGTGCCAGTAGTGTACGGGGTCCCTACGAGCAGTACTTC
cdr3_aa: CASSVRGPYEQYF

j_call: TRBJ2-1
v_call: TRBV18
clone_size: NA
d_call: TRBD1
cdr3_nt: TGTGCCAGCTCACCAGGACAGGATTACAATGAGCAGTTCTTC
cdr3_aa: CASSPGQDYNEQFF

j_call: TRBJ2-7
v_call: TRBV10-3
clone_size: once
d_call: TRBD2
cdr3_nt: TGTGCCATCAGTGAGACTAGCGGGAGCTACGAGCAGTACTTC
cdr3_aa: CAISETSGSYEQYF

j_call: TRBJ1-5
v_call: TRBV28
clone_size: NA
d_call: TRBD1
cdr3_nt: TGTGCCAGCAGTTTTAGGCAGGGGGCCGAGCAGCCCCAGCATTTT
cdr3_aa: CASSFRQGAEQPQHF

j_call: TRBJ2-7
v_call: TRBV6-1
clone_size: NA
d_call: TRBD1
cdr3_nt: TGTGCCAGCAGTGAGCCAGGGGGCTCTTCCCCCTACGAGCAGTACTTC
cdr3_aa: CASSEPGGSSPYEQYF

j_call: TRBJ2-2
v_call: TRBV4-2
clone_size: few
d_call: TRBD2
cdr3_nt: TGTGCCAGCAGCCAAGAGAGCGGGGGGGCCGGGGAGCTGTTTTTT
cdr3_aa: CASSQESGGAGELFF

j_call: TRBJ2-3
v_call: TRBV4-3
clone_size: NA
d_call: NA
cdr3_nt: TGCGCCAGCAGCCAGGAGGTGGGAACAGATACGCAGTATTTT
cdr3_aa: CASSQEVGTDTQYF

j_call: TRBJ2-2
v_call: TRBV7-2
clone_size: NA
d_call: TRBD1
cdr3_nt: TGTGCCAGCAACTCCGGGACAGGACGTGTCGGGGAGCTGTTTTTT
cdr3_aa: CASNSGTGRVGELFF

j_call: TRBJ1-2
v_call: TRBV5-1
clone_size: NA
d_call: NA
cdr3_nt: TGCGCCAGCAGCTTCGACAGTCGGCTTAGCTATGGCTACACCTTC
cdr3_aa: CASSFDSRLSYGYTF

j_call: TRBJ2-7
v_call: TRBV6-1
clone_size: few
d_call: NA
cdr3_nt: TGTGCCAGCAGCGTAGCAGCGGGCTCCTACGAGCAGTACTTC
cdr3_aa: CASSVAAGSYEQYF

j_call: TRBJ1-2
v_call: TRBV9
clone_size: few
d_call: TRBD1
cdr3_nt: TGTGCCAGCAGCGCACAAAGCCTGACAGGGTACTATGGCTACACCTTC
cdr3_aa: CASSAQSLTGYYGYTF

j_call: TRBJ2-5
v_call: TRBV29-1
clone_size: NA
d_call: NA
cdr3_nt: TGCAGCGTGAGGCGGGGAGGTGAGACCCAGTACTTC
cdr3_aa: CSVRRGGETQYF

j_call: TRBJ1-1
v_call: TRBV5-1
clone_size: NA
d_call: NA
cdr3_nt: TGCGCCAGCAGCCCAACCCCGACAGGAGGAAACACTGAAGCTTTCTTT
cdr3_aa: CASSPTPTGGNTEAFF

j_call: TRBJ2-5
v_call: TRBV28
clone_size: NA
d_call: NA
cdr3_nt: TGTGCCAGCAGTTTTCCCGTTGGAGGCTCAGAGACCCAGTACTTC
cdr3_aa: CASSFPVGGSETQYF

j_call: TRBJ2-6
v_call: TRBV4-2
clone_size: NA
d_call: NA
cdr3_nt: TGTGCCAGCAGCCAAGACGGCAGGGGAAACAACGTCCTGACTTTC
cdr3_aa: CASSQDGRGNNVLTF

j_call: TRBJ2-7
v_call: TRBV10-3
clone_size: NA
d_call: NA
cdr3_nt: TGTGCCATCAGTGAGTCACGAGGGTCGAGCTCCTACGAGCAGTACTTC
cdr3_aa: CAISESRGSSSYEQYF

j_call: TRBJ2-2
v_call: TRBV5-6
clone_size: few
d_call: TRBD1
cdr3_nt: TGTGCCAGCAGCCAGGGGGCCGGCGGGGAGCTGTTTTTT
cdr3_aa: CASSQGAGGELFF

j_call: TRBJ2-7
v_call: TRBV30
clone_size: NA
d_call: TRBD2
cdr3_nt: TGTGCCTGGAGTGCTCTAGCGGGGGGAACGGGGGAGCAGTACTTC
cdr3_aa: CAWSALAGGTGEQYF

j_call: TRBJ1-1
v_call: TRBV19
clone_size: NA
d_call: NA
cdr3_nt: TGTGCCAGTAGTAAGGTGGGCGCTAACACTGAAGCTTTCTTT
cdr3_aa: CASSKVGANTEAFF

j_call: TRBJ2-7
v_call: TRBV19
clone_size: NA
d_call: TRBD2
cdr3_nt: TGTGCCACCGGCGGGGGCTACGAGCAGTACTTC
cdr3_aa: CATGGGYEQYF

j_call: TRBJ1-5
v_call: TRBV7-8
clone_size: few
d_call: NA
cdr3_nt: TGTGCCAGCAGCCCCAGGACGGGGTATAGCAATCAGCCCCAGCATTTT
cdr3_aa: CASSPRTGYSNQPQHF

j_call: TRBJ1-6
v_call: TRBV5-1
clone_size: NA
d_call: TRBD1
cdr3_nt: TGCGCCAGCAGCTTGGAGCAGGGGGCGGTTTCACCCCTCCACTTT
cdr3_aa: CASSLEQGAVSPLHF

j_call: TRBJ2-3
v_call: TRBV7-8
clone_size: few
d_call: NA
cdr3_nt: TGTGCCAGCAGCTTAGAGAGGGCAGATACGCAGTATTTT
cdr3_aa: CASSLERADTQYF

j_call: TRBJ2-7
v_call: TRBV2
clone_size: NA
d_call: NA
cdr3_nt: TGTGCCACCAAAAATCCCCCCCGCATGACACACGAGCAGTACTTC
cdr3_aa: CATKNPPRMTHEQYF

j_call: TRBJ2-3
v_call: TRBV2
clone_size: NA
d_call: TRBD2
cdr3_nt: TGTGCCAGCGATGGTAGCGGGAAAGGCACGCAGTATTTT
cdr3_aa: CASDGSGKGTQYF

j_call: TRBJ1-1
v_call: TRBV6-5
clone_size: NA
d_call: TRBD1
cdr3_nt: TGTGCCAGCAGTCGTCGACAGGGTACCGAAGCTTTCTTT
cdr3_aa: CASSRRQGTEAFF

j_call: TRBJ1-1
v_call: TRBV5-4
clone_size: once
d_call: TRBD1
cdr3_nt: TGTGCCAGCAGTAGCGACAGGGGAGACACTGAAGCTTTCTTT
cdr3_aa: CASSSDRGDTEAFF

j_call: TRBJ1-2
v_call: TRBV6-5
clone_size: medium-sized
d_call: NA
cdr3_nt: TGTGCCAGCAATAAGGGCAGGGGAAACTATGGCTACACCTTC
cdr3_aa: CASNKGRGNYGYTF

j_call: TRBJ1-5
v_call: TRBV7-2
clone_size: NA
d_call: NA
cdr3_nt: TGTGCCAGCAGCTTAGTAACAGGGAATATTCAGCCCCAGCATTTT
cdr3_aa: CASSLVTGNIQPQHF

j_call: TRBJ2-5
v_call: TRBV14
clone_size: NA
d_call: TRBD1
cdr3_nt: TGTGCCAGCAGCCCGGACAGGGGCCTTGGGTGGACCCAGTACTTC
cdr3_aa: CASSPDRGLGWTQYF

j_call: TRBJ2-7
v_call: TRBV10-3
clone_size: NA
d_call: NA
cdr3_nt: TGTGCCATCAGTGAGTCGACGGGGAGGGAGCAGTACTTC
cdr3_aa: CAISESTGREQYF

j_call: TRBJ1-5
v_call: TRBV7-8
clone_size: NA
d_call: NA
cdr3_nt: TGTGCCAGCAGCTCATTAGGGGTTGGGAGCAATCAGCCCCAGCATTTT
cdr3_aa: CASSSLGVGSNQPQHF

j_call: TRBJ2-7
v_call: TRBV4-3
clone_size: NA
d_call: NA
cdr3_nt: TGCGCCAGCAGCCAAGGGAGGACCTACGAGCAGTACTTC
cdr3_aa: CASSQGRTYEQYF